Sequencing of this T cell receptor beta chain was carried out in a study of blood T cells in healthy people across ages. Every donor contributed about 10 milliliters of peripheral blood by blood draw. The germline V gene encodes CDR1 LNHNV and CDR2 YYDKDF (reference sequence). CDR3 length: 15 residues. Unmatched junction bases numbered 4, after V lost 1 base and J lost 5 bases. Combining a sample-barcoded 5' primer with a J-beta primer mix, a second PCR ran for about 6 to 11 cycles. One entry per CDR3 protein, called by TCRdb with MiXCR from the 5' RACE reads. Altogether a few hundred thousand distinct CDR3 sequences are present, 45% to 65% being singletons, with the ten largest covering 50% to 65%.

The sequencing input was blood. This sequence joins TRBV15 and TRBJ2-1, with TRBD1 matching 8 bases. The sequence derives from a man between 60 and 75 years old in good health. The CDR3 sequence is CATSRAGQGNNEQFF. CDR3 nucleotides: TGTGCCACCAGCAGAGCTGGACAGGGAAACAATGAGCAGTTCTTC.